One sample yielded the 15 T cell receptor beta chains listed below, sequenced in a study of memory CD4+ T cells and cytomegalovirus serostatus. Single viable CD3+CD4+CD8-CD45RO+ cells were sorted as the memory CD4+ T cells. Produced via immunoSEQ multiplex PCR; TCRdb's table is partial and in-frame only. The sample records about 67,000 clones, 76% being singletons. Material for sequencing was memory CD4+ T cells from blood. These TCRs come from an adult in good health and CMV-seropositive.

This chain connects TRBV7-2 to TRBJ2-7; 8 bases are a match to TRBD2. There are 15 residues in the CDR3. V gave up 2 bases and J gave up 2 bases; unmatched junction bases: 5. Looked up from germline, CDR1 is SGHTA and CDR2 is FQGNSA. As DNA, the CDR3 is TGTGCCAGCAGCTTATCAGCGGGAGACCCCTACGAGCAGTACTTC. This encodes CASSLSAGDPYEQYF.

The DNA of the CDR3 is TGTGCCAGCAGCTTGGACAGGGGTAGGAATGAGCAGTTCTTC. Translation: CASSLDRGRNEQFF. The genes are TRBV7-2 and TRBJ2-1; 9 bases match TRBD1. This CDR3 comprises 14 residues. Germline V lookup: CDR1 SGHTA, CDR2 FQGNSA. J was trimmed by 7 bases and V by 3 bases; bases with no gene match: 4.

This clone was seen more than once but under ten times. DNA for the CDR3: TGTGCCAGCAGCAGCCGGGACGGGGCGGAGACCCAGTACTTC. Amino acid sequence: CASSSRDGAETQYF. The chain couples TRBV21-1 to TRBJ2-5. TRBV21-1 corresponds to a pseudogene. The CDR3 totals 14 residues.

The chain combines TRBV4-2 with TRBJ2-3; 9 bases line up with TRBD2. Per the germline V gene, CDR1 is LGHNA and CDR2 is YNFKEQ. V lost 0 bases to trimming and J lost 6 bases; unmatched junction nucleotides: 13. CDR3 size: 18 residues. The CDR3 nucleotides read TGTGCCAGCAGCCAAGAAGGTGCGGGCGGGAGGGCCCCCGATACGCAGTATTTT. As protein: CASSQEGAGGRAPDTQYF.

In its sample, this clone was seen a few times. The chain is built from TRBV4-1 and TRBJ2-7; 8 nucleotides line up with TRBD1. Germline V gives CDR1 MGHRA, CDR2 YSYEKL. J was trimmed by 6 bases and V by 3 bases; bases with no gene match: 13. The CDR3 totals 16 residues. This CDR3 is CASSQIILDRGGEQYF. The CDR3 nucleotides read TGCGCCAGCAGCCAGATCATCCTTGACAGGGGCGGCGAGCAGTACTTC.

This chain uses TRBV10-3 with TRBJ2-7; 10 positions match TRBD1. V trimming: 3 bases; J trimming: 4 bases; junction bases outside the gene matches: 6. Per the germline V gene, CDR1 is ENHRY and CDR2 is SYGVKD. The CDR3 is 15 residues long. CDR3 bases: TGTGCCATCAGTGATCCCGGGACAGGGGCATACGAGCAGTACTTC. Its protein is CAISDPGTGAYEQYF.

This chain connects TRBV27 to TRBJ2-1; possibly TRBD1 or TRBD2 for D (5 bases each). The CDR3 runs to 15 residues. From germline, CDR1 is MNHEY and CDR2 SMNVEV (reference sequence). V lost 6 bases and J 3 bases, leaving 15 bases between the germline ends. The CDR3 DNA follows: TGTGCCAGCAGCCTCCGGGACCCCTTCTACAATGAGCAGTTCTTC. Amino acid sequence: CASSLRDPFYNEQFF.

This clone was seen only a few times. The chain is built from TRBV11-2 and TRBJ2-1; 12 bases map to TRBD1. Germline V CDR1 and CDR2: SGHAT, FQNNGV. The V segment lost 5 bases and the J segment 10 bases; nucleotides outside the gene matches: 12. The CDR3 has 16 residues. The CDR3 here is CASSHYGGTGGHEQFF. Written as DNA, the CDR3 is TGTGCCAGCAGCCACTACGGTGGGACAGGGGGCCACGAGCAGTTCTTC.

For this clone: Additional DNA sequences in this sample encode the identical CDR3. This sequence joins TRBV5-1 and TRBJ1-1; the D gene is possibly TRBD1 (5 bases). This CDR3 is 14 amino acids long. The germline V and J ends were trimmed by 0 bases and 0 bases, with 6 bases remaining between them. CDR1 and CDR2 (germline): SGHRS, YFSETQ. CDR3 DNA: TGCGCCAGCAGCTTGGGGGGCATGAACACTGAAGCTTTCTTT. It is translated as CASSLGGMNTEAFF.

Only one count was recorded for this clone. V is TRBV5-6 and J is TRBJ2-5; TRBD2 is a possible D gene (6 bases). The CDR3 runs 15 residues. V was cut by 4 bases and J by 1 base, with 14 bases left in between. CDR1 and CDR2 (germline): SGHDT, YYEEEE. This CDR3 is CASSPMGGSQETQYF. The CDR3 nucleotides read TGTGCCAGCAGCCCGATGGGGGGAAGCCAAGAGACCCAGTACTTC.

CDR3 sequence: CASRRAANTGELFF. CDR3 coding DNA: TGTGCCAGCAGGAGGGCGGCGAACACCGGGGAGCTGTTTTTT. This chain joins TRBV2 and TRBJ2-2; D might be TRBD2 (5 bases). Trimming took off 6 bases at V and 0 bases at J, with 8 bases between the two ends. The CDR3 extends over 14 amino acids. The V gene's germline CDR1 is SNHLY and CDR2 FYNNEI.

This chain links TRBV7-2 with TRBJ2-5, with 12 bases lining up with TRBD2. Germline-derived CDR1 and CDR2 are SGHTA and FQGNSA. This CDR3 has 16 amino acids. V dropped 4 bases and J dropped 7; count of bases not matched to a gene: 10. The CDR3: CASSWRLAGGSGTQYF. The CDR3 DNA is TGTGCCAGCAGCTGGCGTCTAGCGGGGGGGTCCGGGACCCAGTACTTC.

V is TRBV30 and J is TRBJ2-7; no clear D. The V gene's germline CDR1 is GTSNPN and CDR2 SVGIG (reference sequence). This CDR3 has 11 amino acids. V was shortened by 2 bases and J by 1 base, with 3 bases between the two germline ends. This CDR3 reads CAWSPSYEQYF. CDR3 nucleotide sequence: TGTGCCTGGAGTCCGTCCTACGAGCAGTACTTC. Full variable domain (remainder filled in from reference TRBV30 and TRBJ2-7): SQTIHQWPATLVQPVGSPLSLECTVEGTSNPNLYWYRQAAGRGLQLLFYSVGIGQISSEVPQNLSASRPQDRQFILSSKKLLLSDSGFYLCAWSPSYEQYFGPGTRLTVT.

V and J are TRBV29-1 and TRBJ2-1; 9 positions agree with TRBD2. With V trimmed by 7 bases and J by 6 bases, 13 bases remained unmatched. This CDR3 comprises 15 residues. CDR1 and CDR2 (germline): SQVTM, ANQGSEA. DNA for the CDR3: TGCAGCGCTGAGCCGTCTCGCGGGGGGGCCAATGAGCAGTTCTTC. Translation: CSAEPSRGGANEQFF.

This chain links TRBV4-1 with TRBJ2-3; 11 positions agree with TRBD2. The CDR3 covers 18 residues. J was trimmed by 4 bases and V by 7 bases; bases with no gene match: 16. Germline loops: CDR1 MGHRA, CDR2 YSYEKL. This CDR3 reads CASTREVAGGQRADTQYF. CDR3 DNA: TGCGCCAGCACCCGGGAAGTAGCGGGGGGGCAGAGGGCAGATACGCAGTATTTT.